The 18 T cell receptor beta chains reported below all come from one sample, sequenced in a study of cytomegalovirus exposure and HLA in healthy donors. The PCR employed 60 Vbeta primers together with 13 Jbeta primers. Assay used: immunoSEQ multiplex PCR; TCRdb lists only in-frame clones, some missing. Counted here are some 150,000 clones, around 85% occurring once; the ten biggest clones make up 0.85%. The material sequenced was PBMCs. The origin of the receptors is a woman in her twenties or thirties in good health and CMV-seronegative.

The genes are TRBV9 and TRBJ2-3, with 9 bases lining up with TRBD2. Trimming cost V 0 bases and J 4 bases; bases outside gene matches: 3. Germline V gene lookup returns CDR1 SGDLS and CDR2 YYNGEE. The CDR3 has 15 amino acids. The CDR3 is CASSVGLAGADTQYF. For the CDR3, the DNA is TGTGCCAGCAGCGTAGGGTTAGCGGGGGCAGATACGCAGTATTTT.

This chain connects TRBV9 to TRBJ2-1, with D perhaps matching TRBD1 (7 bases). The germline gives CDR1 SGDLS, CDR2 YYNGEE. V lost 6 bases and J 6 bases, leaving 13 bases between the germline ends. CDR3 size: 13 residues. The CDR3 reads CASTPGGSNEQFF. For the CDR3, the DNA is TGTGCCAGCACCCCAGGGGGGAGCAATGAGCAGTTCTTC. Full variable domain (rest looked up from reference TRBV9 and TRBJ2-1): DSGVTQTPKHLITATGQRVTLRCSPRSGDLSVYWYQQSLDQGLQFLIQYYNGEERAKGNILERFSAQQFPDLHSELNLSSLELGDSALYFCASTPGGSNEQFFGPGTRLTVL.

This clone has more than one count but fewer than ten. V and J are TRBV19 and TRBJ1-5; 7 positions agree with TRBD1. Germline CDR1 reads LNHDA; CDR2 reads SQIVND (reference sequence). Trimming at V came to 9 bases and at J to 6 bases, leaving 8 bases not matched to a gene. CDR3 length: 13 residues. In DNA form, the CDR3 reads TGTGCCAGCAAGACAGGGTCTAGTCAGCCCCAGCATTTT. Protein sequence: CASKTGSSQPQHF.

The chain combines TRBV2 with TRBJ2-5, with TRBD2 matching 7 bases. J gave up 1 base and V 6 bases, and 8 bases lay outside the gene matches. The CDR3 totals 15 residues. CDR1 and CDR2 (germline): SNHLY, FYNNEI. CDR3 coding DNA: TGTGCCAGCAGCGACGGGACTACTGCCCAAGAGACCCAGTACTTC. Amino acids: CASSDGTTAQETQYF.

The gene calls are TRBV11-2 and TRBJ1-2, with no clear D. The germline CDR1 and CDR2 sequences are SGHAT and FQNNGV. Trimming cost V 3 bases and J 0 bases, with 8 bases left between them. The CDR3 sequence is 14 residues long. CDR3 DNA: TGTGCCAGCAGCTTCGAGTATTCTAACTATGGCTACACCTTC. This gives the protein CASSFEYSNYGYTF.

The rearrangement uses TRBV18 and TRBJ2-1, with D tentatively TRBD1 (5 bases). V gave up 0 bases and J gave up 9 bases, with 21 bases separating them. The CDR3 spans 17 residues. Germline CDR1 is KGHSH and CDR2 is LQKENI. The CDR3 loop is CASSPPGGALGPPEQFF. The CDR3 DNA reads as TGTGCCAGCTCACCACCTGGTGGGGCGCTAGGCCCTCCTGAGCAGTTCTTC.

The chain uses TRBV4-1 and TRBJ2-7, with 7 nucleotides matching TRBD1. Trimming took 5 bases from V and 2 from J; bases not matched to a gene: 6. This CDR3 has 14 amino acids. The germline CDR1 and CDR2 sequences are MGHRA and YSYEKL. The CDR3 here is CASSGQDGAYEQYF. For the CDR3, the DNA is TGCGCCAGCAGCGGACAGGACGGGGCCTACGAGCAGTACTTC.

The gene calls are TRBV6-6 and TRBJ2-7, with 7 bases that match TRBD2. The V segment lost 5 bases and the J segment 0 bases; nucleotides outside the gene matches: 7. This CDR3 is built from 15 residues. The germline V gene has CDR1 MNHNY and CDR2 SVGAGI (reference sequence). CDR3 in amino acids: CASSKSGGLSYEQYF. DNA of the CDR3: TGTGCCAGCAGTAAGTCGGGAGGTCTCTCCTACGAGCAGTACTTC.

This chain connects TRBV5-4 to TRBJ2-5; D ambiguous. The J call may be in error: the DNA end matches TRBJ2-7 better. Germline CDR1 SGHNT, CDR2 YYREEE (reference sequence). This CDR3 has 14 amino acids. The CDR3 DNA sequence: TGTGCCAGCAGCTTTCAGGTCGCTTCCTACGAGCAGTACTTC. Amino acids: CASSFQVASYEQYF.

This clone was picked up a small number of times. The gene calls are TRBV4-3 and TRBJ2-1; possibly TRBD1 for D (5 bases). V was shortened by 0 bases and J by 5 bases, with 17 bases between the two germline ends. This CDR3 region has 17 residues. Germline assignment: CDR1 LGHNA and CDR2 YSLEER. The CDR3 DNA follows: TGCGCCAGCAGCCAAGATTTGGGGCACTCCAACAACAATGAGCAGTTCTTC. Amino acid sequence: CASSQDLGHSNNNEQFF.

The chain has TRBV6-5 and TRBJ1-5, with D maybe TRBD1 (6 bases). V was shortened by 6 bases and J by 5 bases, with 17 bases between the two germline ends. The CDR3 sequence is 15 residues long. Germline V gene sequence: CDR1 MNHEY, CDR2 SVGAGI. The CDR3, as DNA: TGTGCCAGCAGCAATTTCCGCAGGGGCCATCAGCCCCAGCATTTT. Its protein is CASSNFRRGHQPQHF.

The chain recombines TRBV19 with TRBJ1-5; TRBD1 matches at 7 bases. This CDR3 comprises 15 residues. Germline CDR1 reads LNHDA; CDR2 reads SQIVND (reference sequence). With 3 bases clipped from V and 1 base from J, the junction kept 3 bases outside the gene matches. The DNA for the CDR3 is TGTGCCAGTAGTATGGGACAGACAAGCAATCAGCCCCAGCATTTT. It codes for CASSMGQTSNQPQHF.

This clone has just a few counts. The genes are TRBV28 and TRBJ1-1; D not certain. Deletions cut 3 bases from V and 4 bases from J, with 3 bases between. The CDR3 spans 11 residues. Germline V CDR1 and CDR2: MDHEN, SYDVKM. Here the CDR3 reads CASSFGTEAFF. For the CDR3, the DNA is TGTGCCAGCAGTTTCGGCACTGAAGCTTTCTTT.

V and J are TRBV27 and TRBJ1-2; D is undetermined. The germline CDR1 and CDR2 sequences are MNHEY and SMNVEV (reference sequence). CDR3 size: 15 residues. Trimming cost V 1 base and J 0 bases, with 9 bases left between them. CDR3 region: CASSLLGRTNYGYTF. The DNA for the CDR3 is TGTGCCAGCAGTTTATTGGGCAGGACTAACTATGGCTACACCTTC.

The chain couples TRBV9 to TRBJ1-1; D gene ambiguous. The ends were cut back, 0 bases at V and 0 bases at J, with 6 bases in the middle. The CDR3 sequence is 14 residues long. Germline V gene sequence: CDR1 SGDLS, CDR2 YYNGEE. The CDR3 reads CASSVAPLNTEAFF. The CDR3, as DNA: TGTGCCAGCAGCGTAGCCCCGTTGAACACTGAAGCTTTCTTT.

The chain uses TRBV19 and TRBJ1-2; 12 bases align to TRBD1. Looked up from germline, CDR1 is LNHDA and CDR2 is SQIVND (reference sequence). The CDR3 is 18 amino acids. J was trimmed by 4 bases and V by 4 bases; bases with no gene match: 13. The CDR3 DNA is TGTGCCAGTAGTACCCCTTCGGGACAGGGGGCTCGGGGCTATGGCTACACCTTC. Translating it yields CASSTPSGQGARGYGYTF.

The CDR3 coding sequence is TGTGCCAGCAGCTCAATGGCGGGAGGGACGTACTTC. This gives the protein CASSSMAGGTYF. The chain links TRBV12-1 to TRBJ2-5; whether TRBD2, the table's D call, matches the DNA was not checked. TRBV12-1 is a pseudogene locus. This CDR3 is built from 12 residues.

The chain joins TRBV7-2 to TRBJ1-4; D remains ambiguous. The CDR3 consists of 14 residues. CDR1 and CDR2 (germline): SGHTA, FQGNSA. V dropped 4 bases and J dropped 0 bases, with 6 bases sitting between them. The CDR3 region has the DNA TGTGCCAGCAGCTACAGCCCAACTAATGAAAAACTGTTTTTT. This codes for CASSYSPTNEKLFF.